This is a list of T cell receptor beta chains from one sample in a study of cytomegalovirus exposure and HLA in healthy donors. Only in-frame clones appear in the TCRdb table, and some are missing; sequencing was by immunoSEQ multiplex PCR. The table gives 25,000 to 35,000 clones; the top ten clones make up approximately 3.5% of it. Sequencing used PBMCs. The receptors were sampled from a man aged 40-50 years in good health and CMV-seronegative. The CDR3 runs from the conserved cysteine through the conserved F or W. The D gene is left open where the match is weak.

CDR3 protein	CDR3 DNA	D gene	V gene	J gene
CASSYWPTPVDTQYF	TGTGCCAGCAGTTACTGGCCGACACCCGTAGATACGCAGTATTTT	NA	TRBV6-5	TRBJ2-3
CASSSGVAGGQETQYF	TGTGCCAGCAGCTCCGGAGTAGCGGGAGGCCAAGAGACCCAGTACTTC	TRBD2	TRBV9	TRBJ2-5
CASSIPGLAGISNEQFF	TGTGCCAGTAGTATACCGGGACTAGCGGGAATATCTAATGAGCAGTTCTTC	TRBD2	TRBV19	TRBJ2-1
CASSQDSRFGQPQHF	TGCGCCAGCAGCCAAGATTCCAGGTTTGGTCAGCCCCAGCATTTT	NA	TRBV4-3	TRBJ1-5
CASSLGIPGAGGYTF	TGTGCCAGCAGCTTAGGTATACCTGGAGCGGGAGGCTACACCTTC	NA	TRBV11-3	TRBJ1-2
CASSSSPEGTEAFF	TGTGCCAGCAGCTCCTCTCCGGAGGGCACTGAAGCTTTCTTT	NA	TRBV5-6	TRBJ1-1
CASSFSGRPAGNIQYF	TGTGCCAGCAGCTTTAGCGGGAGGCCCGCGGGGAACATTCAGTACTTC	TRBD2	TRBV7-8	TRBJ2-4
CASSPGTPSSYNEQFF	TGTGCCAGCAGTCCCGGGACTCCAAGCTCCTACAATGAGCAGTTCTTC	NA	TRBV6-6	TRBJ2-1
CASSLTGGSYNEQFF	TGTGCCAGCAGCCTTACAGGGGGCTCCTACAATGAGCAGTTCTTC	TRBD1	TRBV5-6	TRBJ2-1
CASSAMTGNQPQHF	TGTGCCAGCAGTGCAATGACAGGGAATCAGCCCCAGCATTTT	TRBD1	TRBV6-1	TRBJ1-5
CASSRSASGGFEQYF	TGTGCCAGCAGCCGTTCCGCGTCGGGAGGTTTTGAGCAGTACTTC	TRBD2	TRBV11-3	TRBJ2-7